This TCR beta chain was obtained from a study of identical twins. Germline V lookup: CDR1 DFQATT, CDR2 SNEGSKA (reference sequence). The V end was cut by 4 bases, the J end by 14 bases, with 12 bases between. The CDR3 has 11 residues. TCRdb reprocessed the 5' RACE reads with MiXCR, giving one entry per CDR3 protein. Here the sample spans just under 550,000 distinct CDR3 sequences, over 12% being singletons. Whole-study results and caveats: Part of the zero-insertion signal could reflect confounding by invariant MAIT and iNKT cells.

In regard to this clonotype: Antigen specificity is unknown.

Separately, the same data were catalogued under a study of yellow fever vaccine responses in identical twins.

This chain connects TRBV20-1 to TRBJ1-6, with a tentative D call TRBD1 (6 bases). Material for sequencing was CD4+ T cells sorted from blood. The TCR comes from a woman between 18 and 29 years old in good health. CDR3 sequence: CSANTGFALHF. Here the CDR3 DNA reads TGCAGTGCTAACACAGGGTTTGCCCTCCACTTT.